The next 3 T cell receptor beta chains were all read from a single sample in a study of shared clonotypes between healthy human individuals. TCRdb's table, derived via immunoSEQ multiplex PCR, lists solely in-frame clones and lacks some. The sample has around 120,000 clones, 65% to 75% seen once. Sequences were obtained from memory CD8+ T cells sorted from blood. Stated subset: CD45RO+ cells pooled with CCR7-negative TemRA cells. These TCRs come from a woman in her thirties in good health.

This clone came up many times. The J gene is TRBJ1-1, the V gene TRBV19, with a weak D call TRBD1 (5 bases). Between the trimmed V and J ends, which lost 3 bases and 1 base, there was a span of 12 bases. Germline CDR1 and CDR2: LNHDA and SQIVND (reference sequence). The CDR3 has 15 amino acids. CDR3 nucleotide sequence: TGTGCCAGTAGTATCTGGGCAGGACAGAACACTGAAGCTTTCTTT. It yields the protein CASSIWAGQNTEAFF.

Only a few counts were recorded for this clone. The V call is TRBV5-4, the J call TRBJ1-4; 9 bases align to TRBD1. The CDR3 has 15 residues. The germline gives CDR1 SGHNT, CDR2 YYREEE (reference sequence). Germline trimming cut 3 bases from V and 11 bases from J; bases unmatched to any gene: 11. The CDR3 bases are TGTGCCAGCAGCTCACCCGGGACAGGGTTAGACAAACTGTTTTTT. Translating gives CASSSPGTGLDKLFF.

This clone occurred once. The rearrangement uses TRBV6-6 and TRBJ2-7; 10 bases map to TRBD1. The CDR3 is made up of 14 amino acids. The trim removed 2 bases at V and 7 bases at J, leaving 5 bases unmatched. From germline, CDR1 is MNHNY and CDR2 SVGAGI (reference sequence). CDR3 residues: CASSYGDRGREQYF. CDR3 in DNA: TGTGCCAGCAGTTACGGGGACAGGGGTCGAGAGCAGTACTTC.